This T cell receptor beta chain was observed in a study of blood T cells in healthy people across ages. CDR1 and CDR2 (germline): SQVTM, ANQGSEA. After removal of 0 bases from V and 1 base from J, the junction contained 2 bases not matched to a gene. This CDR3 is built from 15 residues. Through a sample-barcoded 5' primer and a J-beta primer mix, a second PCR was run for 7 to 11 cycles. TCRdb called the 5' RACE reads again in MiXCR, with one record for every CDR3 protein. Of some 800,000 distinct CDR3 sequences detected, around 42% appear once; the ten largest clones hold roughly 19%. This clonotype was recorded at least ten times.

The receptor comes from a man in his 60s in good health. Specimen: blood. The chain combines TRBV29-1 with TRBJ1-2, with TRBD1 matching 10 bases. In nucleotides, the CDR3 is TGCAGCGTTGAAGATCGGGACAGGGGTAACTATGGCTACACCTTC. Translation gives CSVEDRDRGNYGYTF.